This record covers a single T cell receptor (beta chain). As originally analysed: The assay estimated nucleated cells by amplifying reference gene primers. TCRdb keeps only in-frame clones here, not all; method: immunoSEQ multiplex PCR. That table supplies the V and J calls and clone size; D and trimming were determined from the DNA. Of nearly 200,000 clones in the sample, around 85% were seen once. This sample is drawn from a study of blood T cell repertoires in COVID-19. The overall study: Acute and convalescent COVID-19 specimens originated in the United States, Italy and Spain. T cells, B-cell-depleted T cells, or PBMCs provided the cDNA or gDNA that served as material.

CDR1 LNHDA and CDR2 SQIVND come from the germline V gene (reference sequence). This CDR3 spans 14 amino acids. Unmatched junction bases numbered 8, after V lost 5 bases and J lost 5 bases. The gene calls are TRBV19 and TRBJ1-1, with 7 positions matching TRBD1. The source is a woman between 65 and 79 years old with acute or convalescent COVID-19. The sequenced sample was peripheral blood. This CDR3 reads CASSLLTGETEAFF. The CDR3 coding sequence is TGTGCCAGTAGTCTACTAACAGGGGAGACTGAAGCTTTCTTT. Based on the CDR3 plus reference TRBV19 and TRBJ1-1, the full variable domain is DGGITQSPKYLFRKEGQNVTLSCEQNLNHDAMYWYRQDPGQGLRLIYYSQIVNDFQKGDIAEGYSVSREKKESFPLTVTSAQKNPTAFYLCASSLLTGETEAFFGQGTRLTVV.